This passage covers 20 T cell receptor beta chains from one sample sequenced in a study of T-cell memory formation after mild COVID-19. TCRdb fed the 5' RACE reads into MiXCR, producing one record per CDR3 protein. This table holds about 390,000 distinct CDR3 sequences, roughly 21% found once. Material for sequencing was PBMCs or a T cell subset sorted from them (not recorded which). The receptor source for this set is an adult woman who had mild COVID-19 (a few samples of this study predate the infection). Cell type and time point are not known.

Here the CDR3 DNA reads TGCGCCAGCAGCTTCCGTACTAGCGGGTGGTACAATGAGCAGTTCTTC. Translation gives CASSFRTSGWYNEQFF. This chain joins TRBV5-1 and TRBJ2-1, with TRBD2 matching 9 bases. After removal of 2 bases from V and 4 bases from J, the junction contained 7 bases not matched to a gene. Per germline, CDR1 SGHRS and CDR2 YFSETQ. The length of the CDR3 is 16 residues. Full variable domain (missing parts from reference TRBV5-1 and TRBJ2-1): KAGVTQTPRYLIKTRGQQVTLSCSPISGHRSVSWYQQTPGQGLQFLFEYFSETQRNKGNFPGRFSGRQFSNSRSEMNVSTLELGDSALYLCASSFRTSGWYNEQFFGPGTRLTVL.

The chain carries TRBV12-3 or TRBV12-4 and TRBJ2-7, with TRBD1 identical over 8 bases. This CDR3 is built from 15 residues. V trimming: 6 bases; J trimming: 4 bases; junction bases outside the gene matches: 11. The CDR3: CASRRAGTGRYEQYF. Written as DNA, the CDR3 is TGTGCCAGCAGACGGGCCGGGACAGGAAGATACGAGCAGTACTTC.

This clonotype turned up a few times. CDR3 coding DNA: TGTGCCAGCAGCCGTACGACGGGATTTTCGGGAGATACGCAGTATTTT. Residues: CASSRTTGFSGDTQYF. This rearrangement joins TRBV27 to TRBJ2-3; TRBD2 is a possible D gene (5 bases). V dropped 6 bases and J dropped 5 bases, with 21 bases sitting between them. This CDR3 is built from 16 residues. Germline CDR1 MNHEY, CDR2 SMNVEV (reference sequence).

The chain has TRBV2 and TRBJ1-3; maybe TRBD1 (6 bases). CDR3 length equals 15 residues. Germline CDR1 reads SNHLY; CDR2 reads FYNNEI. The germline V and J ends were trimmed by 2 bases and 1 base, with 9 bases remaining between them. CDR3 bases: TGTGCCAGCAGTGAATGGGGGACATCTGGAAACACCATATATTTT. This encodes CASSEWGTSGNTIYF.

The chain combines TRBV7-2 with TRBJ1-2; D remains ambiguous. Germline-derived CDR1 and CDR2 are SGHTA and FQGNSA. CDR3 length: 13 residues. V lost 0 bases, J lost 0 bases, and 2 bases lay in between. This chain's CDR3 is CASSLATNYGYTF. Here the CDR3 DNA reads TGTGCCAGCAGCTTAGCAACTAACTATGGCTACACCTTC. The whole variable domain, remainder taken from reference TRBV7-2 and TRBJ1-2, is GAGVSQSPSNKVTEKGKDVELRCDPISGHTALYWYRQSLGQGLEFLIYFQGNSAPDKSGLPSDRFSAERTGGSVSTLTIQRTQQEDSAVYLCASSLATNYGYTFGSGTRLTVV.

The chain is built from TRBV9 and TRBJ1-5, with D possibly being TRBD1 (5 bases). Germline V CDR1 and CDR2: SGDLS, YYNGEE. The length of the CDR3 is 13 residues. V lost 7 bases and J lost 8, with 16 bases in between. The CDR3 region has the DNA TGTGCCAGCGGGAGGGGAGGGTCAGAGCCCCAGCATTTT. This sequence encodes CASGRGGSEPQHF.

Of note for this clonotype: The final CDR3 position lacks the conserved phenylalanine or tryptophan, pointing to a likely read error. The CDR3 DNA reads TGTGCCAGCAGCTTTACCCAGGGGGCCTACGAGCAGTACTTA. It yields the protein CASSFTQGAYEQYL. The rearrangement joins TRBV7-9 to TRBJ2-7; TRBD1 matches at 7 bases. The CDR3 runs to 14 residues. Germline loops: CDR1 SEHNR, CDR2 FQNEAQ (reference sequence). With V trimmed by 3 bases and J by 2 bases, 4 bases remained unmatched.

The rearrangement joins TRBV20-1 to TRBJ1-5, with 7 bases identical to TRBD1. The germline V gene has CDR1 DFQATT and CDR2 SNEGSKA (reference sequence). The CDR3 runs 13 residues. The trim removed 6 bases at V and 3 bases at J, leaving 5 bases unmatched. The DNA for the CDR3 is TGCAGTGCGCACGGGACAGCCAATCAGCCCCAGCATTTT. Protein product: CSAHGTANQPQHF.

This sequence joins TRBV5-1 and TRBJ2-3, with 8 nucleotides matching TRBD1. This CDR3 comprises 15 residues. Per the germline V gene, CDR1 is SGHRS and CDR2 is YFSETQ. J gave up 5 bases and V 0 bases, and 5 bases lay outside the gene matches. CDR3 nucleotides: TGCGCCAGCAGCTTGGGGGACAGGTTTGGAGATACGCAGTATTTT. Translated: CASSLGDRFGDTQYF.

V usage is TRBV3-1 and J usage is TRBJ2-7; 8 bases agree with TRBD2. Germline CDR1 reads LGHDT; CDR2 reads YNNKEL (reference sequence). CDR3 length: 14 amino acids. The V and J ends lost 3 bases and 5 bases, in that order; junction bases with no gene match: 6. CDR3 amino acids: CASSHRREVDEQYF. In nucleotides, the CDR3 is TGTGCCAGCAGCCACAGGCGGGAGGTCGACGAGCAGTACTTC.

The chain employs TRBV7-9 and TRBJ2-3; TRBD1 aligns across 8 bases. V trimming: 4 bases; J trimming: 3 bases; junction bases outside the gene matches: 6. This CDR3 is 15 amino acids long. Germline-derived CDR1 and CDR2 are SEHNR and FQNEAQ (reference sequence). The CDR3 DNA reads TGTGCCAGCAGCTCCCGACAGGGGTGGACAGATACGCAGTATTTT. This codes for CASSSRQGWTDTQYF.

This clonotype came up a few times. This chain uses TRBV18 with TRBJ1-2; 9 positions match TRBD1. There are 15 residues in the CDR3. Trimming took 5 bases from V and 6 from J; bases not matched to a gene: 10. Germline lookup yields CDR1 KGHSH and CDR2 LQKENI. The CDR3 sequence is CASSNTGTGRNGYTF. Here the CDR3 DNA reads TGTGCCAGCTCAAATACTGGGACAGGGAGGAATGGCTACACCTTC.

A few counts support this clonotype. The chain uses TRBV20-1 and TRBJ2-1, with 10 nucleotides matching TRBD2. CDR1 is DFQATT, CDR2 SNEGSKA, per germline (reference sequence). V dropped 0 bases and J dropped 5; count of bases not matched to a gene: 7. This CDR3 has 16 residues. This chain's CDR3 is CSARERRLAGDNEQFF. Written as DNA, the CDR3 is TGCAGTGCTAGAGAACGGCGGCTAGCGGGAGACAATGAGCAGTTCTTC.

This chain links TRBV2 with TRBJ1-5, with 7 bases matching TRBD1. Germline V gene lookup returns CDR1 SNHLY and CDR2 FYNNEI. The trim removed 5 bases at V and 5 bases at J, leaving 6 bases unmatched. The CDR3 spans 14 residues. In DNA form, the CDR3 reads TGTGCCAGCAGTAGACAGGGATTAGATCAGCCCCAGCATTTT. It is translated as CASSRQGLDQPQHF.

This clonotype was seen more than once but under ten times. This chain links TRBV13 with TRBJ1-2; D is perhaps TRBD1 (5 bases). CDR1 is PRHDT, CDR2 FYEKMQ, per germline (reference sequence). The CDR3 has 14 amino acids. V lost 4 bases and J lost 3, with 12 bases in between. The CDR3 DNA reads as TGTGCCAGCAGCTCATCGGGACCCGACTATGGCTACACCTTC. This codes for CASSSSGPDYGYTF.

This clonotype has just a few counts. This chain connects TRBV19 to TRBJ1-1; 10 nucleotides line up with TRBD1. V trimming: 5 bases; J trimming: 4 bases; junction bases outside the gene matches: 19. The CDR3 is 19 residues long. From germline, CDR1 is LNHDA and CDR2 SQIVND (reference sequence). CDR3 amino acids: CASSGLDGRDRGVGTEAFF. CDR3 DNA: TGTGCCAGTAGTGGTTTAGATGGGCGGGACAGGGGCGTTGGCACTGAAGCTTTCTTT. The full variable domain, rest sourced from reference TRBV19 and TRBJ1-1, is DGGITQSPKYLFRKEGQNVTLSCEQNLNHDAMYWYRQDPGQGLRLIYYSQIVNDFQKGDIAEGYSVSREKKESFPLTVTSAQKNPTAFYLCASSGLDGRDRGVGTEAFFGQGTRLTVV.

The rearrangement links TRBV12-3 or TRBV12-4 to TRBJ2-1; 7 positions agree with TRBD2. J gave up 2 bases and V 5 bases, and 6 bases lay outside the gene matches. The CDR3 has 15 amino acids. The CDR3 sequence: CASSPGLGTYNEQFF. CDR3 nucleotide sequence: TGTGCCAGCAGTCCCGGACTAGGAACCTACAATGAGCAGTTCTTC.

There are a few counts of this clonotype. This rearrangement joins TRBV5-1 to TRBJ2-3; no reliable D call. Germline CDR1 SGHRS, CDR2 YFSETQ. CDR3 length: 16 residues. V gave up 0 bases and J gave up 3 bases, with 14 bases separating them. CDR3 sequence reads: CASSLGAPLGTDTQYF. DNA of the CDR3: TGCGCCAGCAGCTTGGGGGCTCCGCTAGGGACAGATACGCAGTATTTT.

Only a few counts were recorded for this clonotype. This chain joins TRBV7-3 and TRBJ2-3; D is undetermined. The V and J ends lost 1 base and 3 bases respectively, with 14 bases between them. The CDR3 has 16 amino acids. The germline gives CDR1 SGHTA, CDR2 FQGTGA. This CDR3 reads CASSLMGPGSTDTQYF. The CDR3 DNA sequence: TGTGCCAGCAGCTTAATGGGTCCTGGATCGACAGATACGCAGTATTTT.

The chain couples TRBV4-2 to TRBJ2-6; 9 bases align to TRBD1. The germline V gene has CDR1 LGHNA and CDR2 YNFKEQ. The CDR3 is 18 amino acids. Trimming removed 4 bases from V and 0 bases from J; junction bases left unmatched: 7. The CDR3 DNA reads as TGTGCCAGCAGCCGCCGGGGACAGGGACTCTCTGGGGCCAACGTCCTGACTTTC. It translates to CASSRRGQGLSGANVLTF.